The 30 T cell receptor beta chains given below trace back to one sample, sequenced in a study of identical twins (dated by TCRdb to the mid-2010s). Library preparation used 5' RACE. TCRdb lists the instrument as Illumina HiSeq 2000. TCRdb reran the public reads through fastp at Q25 and MiXCR, keeping productive beta chains. Here each entry gathers all rows of one CDR3 protein and keeps the most common genes and DNA. Recorded for this sample are 400,000 to 550,000 distinct CDR3 sequences; less than 25% of them occurred a single time. Clones ranked in the top ten supply 0.91% of the sample. The sample also formed part of further work on T cells expressing NK-cell markers.

Input material: CD4+ T cells sorted from blood. The receptors were sampled from a woman aged 18-30 years in good health.

This clonotype was observed a handful of times. The CDR3: CSVPRDPGGYTF. The CDR3 coding sequence is TGCAGCGTACCCCGGGACCCGGGGGGCTACACCTTC. V usage is TRBV29-1 and J usage is TRBJ1-2, with a tentative D call TRBD1 (5 bases). The CDR3 extends over 12 amino acids. Per germline, CDR1 SQVTM and CDR2 ANQGSEA. V dropped 6 bases and J dropped 8 bases, with 16 bases sitting between them.

This clonotype has more than one count but fewer than ten. V gene TRBV7-2 combines with J gene TRBJ2-1; tentatively, D is TRBD2 (5 bases). Trimming removed 8 bases from V and 4 bases from J, with 15 bases in between. The CDR3 sequence is 14 residues long. Germline-derived CDR1 and CDR2 are SGHTA and FQGNSA. The CDR3 region is CASGERVLYNEQFF. In DNA, the CDR3 is TGTGCCAGCGGGGAGAGGGTGTTATACAATGAGCAGTTCTTC.

In its sample, this clonotype was seen a few times. V is TRBV20-1 and J is TRBJ2-1; the match to TRBD2 covers 10 bases. The junction had 5 bases not matched to a gene; V was cut back by 0 bases and J by 6 bases. The CDR3 runs to 15 residues. Germline CDR1 reads DFQATT; CDR2 reads SNEGSKA (reference sequence). The CDR3 reads CSARDRLAGLNEQFF. Written as DNA, the CDR3 is TGCAGTGCTAGAGATCGACTAGCGGGTCTCAATGAGCAGTTCTTC.

DNA of the CDR3: TGTGCCAGCACCTCAGCGCCCGAGACCCCCTATGGCTACACCTTC. This sequence encodes CASTSAPETPYGYTF. The rearrangement joins TRBV7-9 to TRBJ1-2, with no clear D. Germline-derived CDR1 and CDR2 are SEHNR and FQNEAQ (reference sequence). The CDR3 sequence is 15 residues long. Trimming took 7 bases from V and 4 from J, leaving 19 bases between them.

The J gene is TRBJ2-3, the V gene TRBV4-1; maybe TRBD2 (6 bases). V dropped 6 bases and J dropped 2 bases, with 9 bases sitting between them. Looked up from germline, CDR1 is MGHRA and CDR2 is YSYEKL. The length of the CDR3 is 13 residues. The chain's CDR3 is CASRVGLTDTQYF. The CDR3 DNA reads TGCGCCAGCAGGGTGGGACTCACAGATACGCAGTATTTT.

There are a few counts of this clonotype. The gene calls are TRBV5-5 and TRBJ2-3, with D tentatively TRBD2 (6 bases). From germline, CDR1 is SGHKS and CDR2 YYEKEE (reference sequence). The CDR3 has 13 amino acids. The ends were cut back, 9 bases at V and 2 bases at J, with 13 bases in the middle. The CDR3 DNA follows: TGTGCCACGCATTGGGGGGTCACAGATACGCAGTATTTT. Translated, it gives CATHWGVTDTQYF.

This rearrangement joins TRBV6-1 to TRBJ2-3; 9 positions agree with TRBD1. Per the germline V gene, CDR1 is MNHNS and CDR2 is SASEGT. This CDR3 has 15 amino acids. J lost 4 bases, V lost 6 bases, and 8 bases had no gene match. CDR3 amino acids: CASSRGQGPPDTQYF. CDR3 nucleotides: TGTGCCAGCAGCCGGGGACAGGGCCCCCCAGATACGCAGTATTTT.

The V call is TRBV2, the J call TRBJ2-7; D could derive from TRBD1 or TRBD2 (5 bases each). Germline V lookup: CDR1 SNHLY, CDR2 FYNNEI. The CDR3 runs to 12 residues. V shed 8 bases and J shed 3 bases, with 11 bases lying between them. The CDR3 DNA reads TGTGCCAGCGGGACGGGCGTCTACGAGCAGTACTTC. This codes for CASGTGVYEQYF.

The sample holds a few counts of this clonotype. The V call is TRBV6-1, the J call TRBJ1-5; D is unresolved. This CDR3 has 15 residues. CDR1 MNHNS and CDR2 SASEGT come from the germline V gene. V gave up 7 bases and J gave up 9 bases, with 22 bases separating them. In nucleotides, the CDR3 is TGTGCCAGCAACAAGGTGGAAGTGAACCTCACGCCCCAGCATTTT. Protein: CASNKVEVNLTPQHF.

The chain couples TRBV7-6 to TRBJ2-1; D is uncertain. Germline values: CDR1 SGHVS, CDR2 FNYEAQ. This CDR3 is 13 amino acids long. The germline V and J ends were trimmed by 5 bases and 6 bases, with 11 bases remaining between them. The CDR3 DNA follows: TGTGCCAGCAGCAACAACCTACTCAATGAGCAGTTCTTC. It yields the protein CASSNNLLNEQFF.

The gene calls are TRBV20-1 and TRBJ2-1, with TRBD2 matching over 7 bases. The length of the CDR3 is 15 residues. The germline V gene encodes CDR1 DFQATT and CDR2 SNEGSKA (reference sequence). Trimming removed 3 bases from V and 10 bases from J; junction bases left unmatched: 15. The CDR3 DNA sequence: TGCAGTGCTAGTGGGGGGGGACCGGAGGGCAGAGAGCAGTTCTTC. It is translated as CSASGGGPEGREQFF.

The chain has TRBV5-1 and TRBJ2-5, with 7 bases lining up with TRBD2. CDR1 and CDR2 from the germline V gene are SGHRS and YFSETQ. The junction had 3 bases not matched to a gene; V was cut back by 1 base and J by 3 bases. The CDR3 covers 14 residues. The CDR3 DNA is TGCGCCAGCAGCTTGAAACTAGCGAAAGAGACCCAGTACTTC. Residues: CASSLKLAKETQYF.

The J gene is TRBJ2-1, the V gene TRBV5-1; weak D call: TRBD2 (6 bases). Germline V gene lookup returns CDR1 SGHRS and CDR2 YFSETQ. The V end was cut by 2 bases, the J end by 8 bases, with 11 bases between. The CDR3 has 13 amino acids. The CDR3 reads CASSFEAGHEQFF. DNA of the CDR3: TGCGCCAGCAGCTTTGAGGCGGGACATGAGCAGTTCTTC.

The genes are TRBV15 and TRBJ2-5; weak D call: TRBD1 (6 bases). The germline V and J ends were trimmed by 3 bases and 1 base, with 12 bases remaining between them. The germline CDR1 and CDR2 sequences are LNHNV and YYDKDF (reference sequence). This CDR3 spans 15 amino acids. The DNA of the CDR3 is TGTGCCACCAGCAGTCCACCGACAGGCCAAGAGACCCAGTACTTC. Its protein product is CATSSPPTGQETQYF.

This clonotype occurred a few times. The gene calls are TRBV10-3 and TRBJ2-3; 13 positions agree with TRBD2. V gave up 6 bases and J gave up 2 bases; unmatched junction bases: 5. The CDR3 sequence is 16 residues long. Germline V lookup: CDR1 ENHRY, CDR2 SYGVKD. CDR3 in amino acids: CAISAGLAGVTDTQYF. For the CDR3, the DNA is TGTGCCATCAGCGCTGGACTAGCGGGAGTCACAGATACGCAGTATTTT.

V is TRBV15 and J is TRBJ2-1; perhaps TRBD1 as D (6 bases). This CDR3 comprises 16 residues. The germline CDR1 and CDR2 sequences are LNHNV and YYDKDF (reference sequence). V lost 0 bases to trimming and J lost 5 bases, with 14 bases between them. The CDR3 spells CATSRDLRGDNNEQFF. CDR3 sequence (DNA): TGTGCCACCAGCAGAGATTTAAGAGGGGACAACAATGAGCAGTTCTTC.

This clonotype was counted many times. V usage is TRBV12-3 or TRBV12-4 and J usage is TRBJ1-2; D is perhaps TRBD1 (6 bases). Trimming stripped 5 bases from V and 4 bases from J, with 17 bases between. The CDR3 runs to 15 residues. The CDR3 coding sequence is TGTGCCAGCAGTGTGGGCTCCGGGGGCAGCTATGGCTACACCTTC. It translates to CASSVGSGGSYGYTF.

The sample holds a few counts of this clonotype. The chain recombines TRBV10-3 with TRBJ2-1, with TRBD2 identical over 9 bases. The CDR3 covers 16 residues. V shed 0 bases and J 4 bases; nucleotides not matched to a gene: 4. Germline V lookup: CDR1 ENHRY, CDR2 SYGVKD. DNA for the CDR3: TGTGCCATCAGTGAGTCACGAAGCGGGGGGTACAATGAGCAGTTCTTC. Translating it yields CAISESRSGGYNEQFF.

This clonotype was counted between two and nine times. The V gene is TRBV6-2 or TRBV6-3, the J gene TRBJ2-1; no firm D call. V was trimmed by 1 base and J by 7 bases, leaving 5 bases between them. The CDR3 totals 12 residues. Germline-derived CDR1 and CDR2 are MNHEY and SVGEGT. DNA for the CDR3: TGTGCCAGCAGTTACTTGTCAAATGAGCAGTTCTTC. It codes for CASSYLSNEQFF.

The chain links TRBV20-1 to TRBJ2-1, with 9 bases matching TRBD2. Germline loops: CDR1 DFQATT, CDR2 SNEGSKA (reference sequence). Trimming cost V 0 bases and J 8 bases; bases outside gene matches: 11. The CDR3 runs 16 residues. CDR3 amino acids: CSARDPLSGRFDEQFF. CDR3 nucleotides: TGCAGTGCTAGAGATCCCCTCAGCGGGAGGTTCGATGAGCAGTTCTTC.

This clonotype was recorded a few times. CDR3 residues: CASSGEAYEQYF. CDR3 nucleotides: TGTGCCAGCAGTGGGGAAGCCTACGAGCAGTACTTC. The rearrangement joins TRBV6-5 to TRBJ2-7; D is ambiguous. Germline V gene sequence: CDR1 MNHEY, CDR2 SVGAGI. The CDR3 loop spans 12 amino acids. V lost 5 bases to trimming and J lost 2 bases, with 7 bases between them.

This chain joins TRBV3-1 and TRBJ2-7; D gene unclear. This CDR3 spans 12 amino acids. The V gene's germline CDR1 is LGHDT and CDR2 YNNKEL (reference sequence). The V and J ends lost 5 bases and 6 bases respectively, with 11 bases between them. CDR3 bases: TGTGCCAGCAGCTCCCGACTCTCCGAGCAGTACTTC. This translates into CASSSRLSEQYF.

V and J are TRBV20-1 and TRBJ2-7; 12 nucleotides line up with TRBD2. This CDR3 comprises 14 residues. Germline values: CDR1 DFQATT, CDR2 SNEGSKA (reference sequence). The ends lost 0 bases at V and 5 bases at J; junction bases unmatched: 2. The CDR3 reads CSARDLAGGDEQYF. DNA for the CDR3: TGCAGTGCTAGAGATCTAGCGGGGGGGGACGAGCAGTACTTC.

This clonotype was seen more than once but under ten times. The J gene is TRBJ1-1, the V gene TRBV20-1; D call uncertain. The germline CDR1 and CDR2 sequences are DFQATT and SNEGSKA (reference sequence). V was pared by 4 bases and J by 2 bases, with 8 bases between. This CDR3 spans 12 amino acids. Here the CDR3 reads CSAIPSNTEAFF. CDR3 coding DNA: TGCAGTGCTATTCCGAGTAACACTGAAGCTTTCTTT.

CDR3: CASSFLGGSWDTQYF. CDR3 DNA sequence: TGTGCCAGCAGCTTCCTGGGGGGTTCCTGGGATACGCAGTATTTT. The rearrangement links TRBV7-2 to TRBJ2-3; D perhaps matches TRBD2 (6 bases). The V gene's germline CDR1 is SGHTA and CDR2 FQGNSA. This CDR3 comprises 15 residues. V shed 3 bases and J shed 6 bases, with 16 bases lying between them.

The rearrangement joins TRBV20-1 to TRBJ2-5, with 10 bases identical to TRBD2. V shed 1 base, J shed 7 bases, and the junction held 12 bases outside the gene matches. The germline gives CDR1 DFQATT, CDR2 SNEGSKA (reference sequence). This CDR3 has 16 amino acids. The CDR3 nucleotides are TGCAGTGCTAGAGCCCCAACTAGCGGGAAATTTCGGACCCAGTACTTC. It is translated as CSARAPTSGKFRTQYF.

This chain connects TRBV20-1 to TRBJ2-7, with a possible D match to TRBD1 (6 bases). With 1 base removed from V and 1 base from J, the gap between germline ends came to 14 bases. Per germline, CDR1 DFQATT and CDR2 SNEGSKA (reference sequence). This CDR3 region has 15 residues. Here the CDR3 reads CSARGGQRPSYEQYF. The CDR3 DNA sequence: TGCAGTGCTAGAGGAGGACAGAGACCTTCCTACGAGCAGTACTTC.

The chain uses TRBV20-1 and TRBJ1-4; D perhaps matches TRBD1 (5 bases). Germline V CDR1 and CDR2: DFQATT, SNEGSKA (reference sequence). V lost 3 bases, J lost 5 bases, and 13 bases lay in between. The CDR3 has 14 amino acids. DNA for the CDR3: TGCAGTGCTAGGAACAGGCCTCCCAATGAAAAACTGTTTTTT. This codes for CSARNRPPNEKLFF.

The rearrangement joins TRBV12-3 or TRBV12-4 to TRBJ2-7, with D tentatively TRBD2 (5 bases). V dropped 5 bases and J dropped 3 bases, with 17 bases sitting between them. The length of the CDR3 is 15 residues. This CDR3 reads CASSPRLKGDYEQYF. For the CDR3, the DNA is TGTGCCAGCAGTCCGAGACTGAAGGGAGACTACGAGCAGTACTTC.

CDR3 sequence (DNA): TGTGCCAGCAGTTCCGCCGGGACAGGGAACACCGGGGAGCTGTTTTTT. This encodes CASSSAGTGNTGELFF. The chain is built from TRBV27 and TRBJ2-2; 8 positions match TRBD1. Germline V gene lookup returns CDR1 MNHEY and CDR2 SMNVEV (reference sequence). Trimming cost V 4 bases and J 1 base; bases outside gene matches: 5. CDR3 length: 16 amino acids.